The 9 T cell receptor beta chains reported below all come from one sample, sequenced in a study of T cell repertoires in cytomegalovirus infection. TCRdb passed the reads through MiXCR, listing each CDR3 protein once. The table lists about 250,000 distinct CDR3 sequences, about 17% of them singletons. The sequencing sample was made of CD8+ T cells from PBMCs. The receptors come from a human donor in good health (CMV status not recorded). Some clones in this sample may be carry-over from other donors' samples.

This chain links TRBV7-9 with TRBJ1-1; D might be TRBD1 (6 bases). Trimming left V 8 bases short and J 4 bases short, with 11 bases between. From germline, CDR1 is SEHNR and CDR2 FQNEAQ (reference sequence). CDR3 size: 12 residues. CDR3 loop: CASEQGSTEAFF. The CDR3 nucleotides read TGTGCCAGCGAGCAGGGGTCCACTGAAGCTTTCTTT. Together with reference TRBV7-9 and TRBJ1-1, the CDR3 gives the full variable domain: DTGVSQNPRHKITKRGQNVTFRCDPISEHNRLYWYRQTLGQGPEFLTYFQNEAQLEKSRLLSDRFSAERPKGSFSTLEIQRTEQGDSAMYLCASEQGSTEAFFGQGTRLTVV.

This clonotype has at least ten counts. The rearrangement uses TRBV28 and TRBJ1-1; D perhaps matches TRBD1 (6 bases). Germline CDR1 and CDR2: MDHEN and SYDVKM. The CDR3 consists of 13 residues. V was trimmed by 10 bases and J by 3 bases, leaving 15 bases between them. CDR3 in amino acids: CANTNRAYTEAFF. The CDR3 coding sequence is TGTGCCAATACGAACAGGGCTTACACTGAAGCTTTCTTT.

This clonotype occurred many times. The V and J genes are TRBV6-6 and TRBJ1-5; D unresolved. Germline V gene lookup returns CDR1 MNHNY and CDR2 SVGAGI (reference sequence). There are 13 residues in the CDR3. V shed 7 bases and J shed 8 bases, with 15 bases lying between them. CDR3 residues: CASNLVLREPQHF. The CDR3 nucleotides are TGTGCCAGCAACCTTGTTTTGAGGGAGCCCCAGCATTTT.

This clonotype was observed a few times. The CDR3 DNA sequence: TGCGCCAGCAGCCAAGATAGCCAGGGAAGCTACGAGCAGTACTTC. Translation gives CASSQDSQGSYEQYF. The genes are TRBV4-1 and TRBJ2-7; a possible D gene is TRBD1 (5 bases). The germline V gene encodes CDR1 MGHRA and CDR2 YSYEKL. CDR3 length: 15 residues. The germline V and J ends were trimmed by 0 bases and 3 bases, with 12 bases remaining between them.

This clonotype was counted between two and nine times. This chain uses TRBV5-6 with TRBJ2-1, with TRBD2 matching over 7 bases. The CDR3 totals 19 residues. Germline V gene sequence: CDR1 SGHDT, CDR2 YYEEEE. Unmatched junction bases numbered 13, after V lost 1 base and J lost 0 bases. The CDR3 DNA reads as TGTGCCAGCAGCTTGTACCCCGGCGGGGGTGTCTACTCCTACAATGAGCAGTTCTTC. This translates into CASSLYPGGGVYSYNEQFF.

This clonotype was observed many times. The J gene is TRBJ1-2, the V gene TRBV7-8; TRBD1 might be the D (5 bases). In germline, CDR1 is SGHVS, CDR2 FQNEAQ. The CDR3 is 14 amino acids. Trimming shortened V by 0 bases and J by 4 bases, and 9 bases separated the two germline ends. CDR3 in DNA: TGTGCCAGCAGCTTAGCGGGCCAGGGCTATGGCTACACCTTC. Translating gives CASSLAGQGYGYTF.

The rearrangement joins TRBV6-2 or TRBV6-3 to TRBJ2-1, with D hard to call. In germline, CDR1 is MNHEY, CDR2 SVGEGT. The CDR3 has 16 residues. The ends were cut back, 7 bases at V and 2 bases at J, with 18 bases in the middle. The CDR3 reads CASTRAQAPAYNEQFF. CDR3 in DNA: TGTGCCAGCACCCGGGCCCAGGCGCCTGCCTACAATGAGCAGTTCTTC.

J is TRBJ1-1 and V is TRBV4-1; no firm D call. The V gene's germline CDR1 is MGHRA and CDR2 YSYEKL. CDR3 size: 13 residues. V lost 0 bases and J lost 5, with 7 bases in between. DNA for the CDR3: TGCGCCAGCAGCCAAGATTCTTCAACTGAAGCTTTCTTT. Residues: CASSQDSSTEAFF.

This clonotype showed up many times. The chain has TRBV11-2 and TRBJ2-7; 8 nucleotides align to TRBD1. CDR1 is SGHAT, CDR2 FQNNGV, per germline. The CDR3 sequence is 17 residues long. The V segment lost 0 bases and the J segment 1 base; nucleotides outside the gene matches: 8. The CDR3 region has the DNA TGTGCCAGCAGCTTAGATTACAGGGGGTTAGGTTCCTACGAGCAGTACTTC. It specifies CASSLDYRGLGSYEQYF.